This T cell receptor (beta chain) was sequenced during a study of resident and recirculating memory T cells in vitiligo. Study-wide background: Each patient gave two lesional and two nonlesional epidermal shave biopsies, plus PBMCs. The samples were homogenized without cell sorting before genomic DNA extraction.

No patient showed confetti depigmentation, a clinical sign of active disease. The protocol was immunoSEQ multiplex PCR, while the TCRdb copy is restricted to in-frame clones and leaves out a portion. The table records around 78,000 clones, around 92% of them present only once. Worth noting for this clone: What it recognizes is unknown.

In germline, CDR1 is LNHDA, CDR2 SQIVND (reference sequence). J lost 5 bases, V lost 10 bases, and 8 bases had no gene match. This CDR3 is 13 amino acids long. Overall study results and limits: No single dominant TCR clone appeared; lesion clonality varied.

The V and J genes are TRBV19 and TRBJ2-1; 7 bases are a match to TRBD2. The sequenced sample consisted of blood. The sequence came from a male donor with vitiligo. The CDR3 DNA is TGTGCCACTCACCTGCGGGGGAACAATGAGCAGTTCTTC. Translating it yields CATHLRGNNEQFF. Filled out from reference TRBV19 and TRBJ2-1, the complete variable domain reads DGGITQSPKYLFRKEGQNVTLSCEQNLNHDAMYWYRQDPGQGLRLIYYSQIVNDFQKGDIAEGYSVSREKKESFPLTVTSAQKNPTAFYLCATHLRGNNEQFFGPGTRLTVL.